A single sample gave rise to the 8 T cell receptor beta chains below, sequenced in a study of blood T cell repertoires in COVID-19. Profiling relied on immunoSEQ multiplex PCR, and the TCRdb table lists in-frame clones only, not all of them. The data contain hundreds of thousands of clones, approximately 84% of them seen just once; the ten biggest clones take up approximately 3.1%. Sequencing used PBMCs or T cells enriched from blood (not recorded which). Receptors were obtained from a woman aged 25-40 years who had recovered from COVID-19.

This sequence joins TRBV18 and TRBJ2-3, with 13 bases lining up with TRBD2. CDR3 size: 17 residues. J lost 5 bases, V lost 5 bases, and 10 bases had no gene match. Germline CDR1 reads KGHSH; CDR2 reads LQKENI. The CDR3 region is CASSLGTSGAIRDTQYF. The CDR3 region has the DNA TGTGCCAGCTCATTGGGGACTAGCGGGGCTATCCGAGATACGCAGTATTTT.

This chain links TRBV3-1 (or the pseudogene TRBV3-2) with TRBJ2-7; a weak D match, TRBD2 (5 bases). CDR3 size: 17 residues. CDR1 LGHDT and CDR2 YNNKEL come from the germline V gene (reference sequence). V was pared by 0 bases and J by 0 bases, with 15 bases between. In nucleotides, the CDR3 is TGTGCCAGCAGCCAAGATCTCCGGGGAATTGACTCCTACGAGCAGTACTTC. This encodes CASSQDLRGIDSYEQYF.

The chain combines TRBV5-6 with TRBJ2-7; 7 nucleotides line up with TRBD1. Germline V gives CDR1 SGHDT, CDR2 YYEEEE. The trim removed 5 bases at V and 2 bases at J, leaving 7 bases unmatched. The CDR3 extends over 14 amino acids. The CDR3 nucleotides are TGTGCCAGCAGGGACAGGAGCCTAACCTACGAGCAGTACTTC. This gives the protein CASRDRSLTYEQYF.

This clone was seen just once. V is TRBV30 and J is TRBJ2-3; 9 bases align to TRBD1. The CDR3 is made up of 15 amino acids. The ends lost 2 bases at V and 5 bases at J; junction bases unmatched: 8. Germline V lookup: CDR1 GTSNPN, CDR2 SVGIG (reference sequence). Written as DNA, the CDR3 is TGTGCCTGGAGTTCCCGGGACAGGGACAGAGATACGCAGTATTTT. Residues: CAWSSRDRDRDTQYF.

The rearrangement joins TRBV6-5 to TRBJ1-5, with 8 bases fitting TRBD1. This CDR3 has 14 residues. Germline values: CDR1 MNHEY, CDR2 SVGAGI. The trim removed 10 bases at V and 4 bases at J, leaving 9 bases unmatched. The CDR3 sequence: CATRQGSFNQPQHF. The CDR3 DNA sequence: TGTGCCACGCGACAGGGGTCTTTTAATCAGCCCCAGCATTTT.

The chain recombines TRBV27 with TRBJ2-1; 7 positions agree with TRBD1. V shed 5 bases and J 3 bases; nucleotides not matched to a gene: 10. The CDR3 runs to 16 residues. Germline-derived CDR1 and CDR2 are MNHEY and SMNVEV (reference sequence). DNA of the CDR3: TGTGCCAGCAGTAGTCCCTCGGGACAGATCTACAATGAGCAGTTCTTC. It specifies CASSSPSGQIYNEQFF.

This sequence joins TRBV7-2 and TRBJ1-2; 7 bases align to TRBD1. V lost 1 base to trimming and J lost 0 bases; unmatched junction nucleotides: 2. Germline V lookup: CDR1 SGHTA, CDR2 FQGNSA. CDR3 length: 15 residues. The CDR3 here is CASSLVGTANYGYTF. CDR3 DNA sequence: TGTGCCAGCAGCTTAGTCGGGACAGCTAACTATGGCTACACCTTC.

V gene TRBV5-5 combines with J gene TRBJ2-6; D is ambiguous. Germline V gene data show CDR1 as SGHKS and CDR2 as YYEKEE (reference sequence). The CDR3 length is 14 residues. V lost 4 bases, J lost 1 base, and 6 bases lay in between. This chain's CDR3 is CASSPTSGANVLTF. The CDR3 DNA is TGTGCCAGCAGCCCAACTTCTGGGGCCAACGTCCTGACTTTC.